This T cell receptor beta chain was found in a study of cytomegalovirus exposure and HLA in healthy donors. Germline V gene sequence: CDR1 MNHNS, CDR2 SASEGT. V lost 4 bases, J lost 9 bases, and 16 bases lay in between. This CDR3 has 14 residues. Primers included in the PCR were 60 Vbeta and 13 Jbeta primers. Original data processing: Counted up in a later analysis, unique TCR beta chains came to some 82 million, with around 10 million shared. Libraries were prepared by immunoSEQ multiplex PCR; TCRdb keeps only in-frame clonotypes and omits some of them. V and J calls and clone size come straight from that table; D and trimming were deduced from the DNA. The data contain 150,000 to 200,000 clones, about 65% of them seen just once; the ten biggest clones take up around 6.9%. General study points: Many donors carried some public TCRs, although rarity characterized most TCR sequences. Researchers reported in a later analysis that a missense DCLRE1C variant was tied to TCR beta V- and J-gene trimming. Among the CMV-associated chains, a few were confirmed in vitro as specific for CMV antigens.

About this clone: Its antigen is still unknown.

Sequencing used PBMCs. The chain carries TRBV6-1 and TRBJ2-1; D may be TRBD2 (6 bases). The receptor was derived from a middle-aged man in good health and CMV-seropositive. The CDR3 reads CASSAALIGGEQFF. CDR3 DNA: TGTGCCAGCAGTGCAGCGTTAATCGGGGGTGAGCAGTTCTTC.